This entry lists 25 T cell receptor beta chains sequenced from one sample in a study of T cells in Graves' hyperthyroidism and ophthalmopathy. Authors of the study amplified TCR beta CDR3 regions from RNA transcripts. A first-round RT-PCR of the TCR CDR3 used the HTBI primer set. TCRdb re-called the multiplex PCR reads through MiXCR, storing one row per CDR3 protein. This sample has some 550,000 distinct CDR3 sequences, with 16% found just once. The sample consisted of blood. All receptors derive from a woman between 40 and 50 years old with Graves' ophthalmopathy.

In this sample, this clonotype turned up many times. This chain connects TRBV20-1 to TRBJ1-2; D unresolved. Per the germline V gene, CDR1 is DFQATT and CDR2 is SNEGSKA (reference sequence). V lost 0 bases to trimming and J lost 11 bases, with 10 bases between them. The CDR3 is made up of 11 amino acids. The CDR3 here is CSARDIARYTF. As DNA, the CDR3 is TGCAGTGCTAGAGATATCGCCCGTTACACCTTC.

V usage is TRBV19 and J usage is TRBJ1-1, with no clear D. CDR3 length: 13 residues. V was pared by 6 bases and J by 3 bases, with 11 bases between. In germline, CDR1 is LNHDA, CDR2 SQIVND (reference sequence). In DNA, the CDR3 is TGTGCCAGTAGAAGCTTGGAGTACACTGAAGCTTTCTTT. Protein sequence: CASRSLEYTEAFF.

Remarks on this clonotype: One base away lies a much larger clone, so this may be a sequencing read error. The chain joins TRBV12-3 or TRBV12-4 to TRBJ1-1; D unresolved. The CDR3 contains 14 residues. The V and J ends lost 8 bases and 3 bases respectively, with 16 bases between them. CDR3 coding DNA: TGTGCCAGCGGTTCGCGGACGGCGCACACTGAAGCTTTCTTT. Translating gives CASGSRTAHTEAFF.

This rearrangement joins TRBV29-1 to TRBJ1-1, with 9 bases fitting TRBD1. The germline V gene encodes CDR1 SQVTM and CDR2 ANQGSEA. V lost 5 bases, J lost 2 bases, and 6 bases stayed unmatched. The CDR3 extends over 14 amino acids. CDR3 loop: CSVQTGGQNTEAFF. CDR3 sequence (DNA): TGCAGCGTTCAGACAGGGGGGCAAAACACTGAAGCTTTCTTT.

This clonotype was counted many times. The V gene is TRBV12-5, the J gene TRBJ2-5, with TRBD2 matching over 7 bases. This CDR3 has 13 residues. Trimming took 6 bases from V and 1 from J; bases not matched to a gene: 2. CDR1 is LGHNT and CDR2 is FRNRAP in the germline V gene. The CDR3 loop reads CASGLAIQETQYF. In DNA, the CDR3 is TGTGCTAGTGGACTAGCGATCCAAGAGACCCAGTACTTC. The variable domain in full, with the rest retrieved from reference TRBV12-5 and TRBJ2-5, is DARVTQTPRHKVTEMGQEVTMRCQPILGHNTVFWYRQTMMQGLELLAYFRNRAPLDDSGMPKDRFSAEMPDATLATLKIQPSEPRDSAVYFCASGLAIQETQYFGPGTRLLVL.

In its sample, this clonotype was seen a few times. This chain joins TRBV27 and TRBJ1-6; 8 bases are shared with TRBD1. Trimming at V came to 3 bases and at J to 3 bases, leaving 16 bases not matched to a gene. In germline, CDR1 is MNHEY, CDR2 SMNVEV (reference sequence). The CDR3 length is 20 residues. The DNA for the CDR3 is TGTGCCAGCAGTTTTCTCCCTCGGACAGGGACCGACCGCTATAATTCACCCCTCCACTTT. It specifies CASSFLPRTGTDRYNSPLHF.

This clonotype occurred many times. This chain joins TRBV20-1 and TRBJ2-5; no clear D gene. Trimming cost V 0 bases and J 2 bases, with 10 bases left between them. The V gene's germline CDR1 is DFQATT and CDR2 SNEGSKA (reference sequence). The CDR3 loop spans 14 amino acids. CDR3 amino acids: CSARDLVGQETQYF. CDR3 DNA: TGCAGTGCTAGAGATCTTGTGGGACAAGAGACCCAGTACTTC.

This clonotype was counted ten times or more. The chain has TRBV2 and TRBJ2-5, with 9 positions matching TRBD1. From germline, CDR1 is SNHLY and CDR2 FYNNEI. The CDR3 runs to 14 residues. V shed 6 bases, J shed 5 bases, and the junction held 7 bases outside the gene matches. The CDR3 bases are TGTGCCAGCAGCCTCGGGACAGGGAGGGAGACCCAGTACTTC. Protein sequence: CASSLGTGRETQYF.

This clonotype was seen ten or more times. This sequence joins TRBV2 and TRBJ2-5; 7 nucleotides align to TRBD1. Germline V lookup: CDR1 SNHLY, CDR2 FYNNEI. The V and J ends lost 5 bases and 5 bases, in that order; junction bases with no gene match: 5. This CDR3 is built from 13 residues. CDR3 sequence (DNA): TGTGCCAGCAGTCCTGACAGGGCGGAGACCCAGTACTTC. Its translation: CASSPDRAETQYF.

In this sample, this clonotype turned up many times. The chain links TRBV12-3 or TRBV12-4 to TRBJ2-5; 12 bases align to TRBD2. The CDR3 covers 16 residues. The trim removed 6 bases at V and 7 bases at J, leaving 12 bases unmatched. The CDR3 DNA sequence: TGTGCCAGCAGGGGACTAGCGGGCCTCCCGGACGCGACCCAGTACTTC. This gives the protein CASRGLAGLPDATQYF.

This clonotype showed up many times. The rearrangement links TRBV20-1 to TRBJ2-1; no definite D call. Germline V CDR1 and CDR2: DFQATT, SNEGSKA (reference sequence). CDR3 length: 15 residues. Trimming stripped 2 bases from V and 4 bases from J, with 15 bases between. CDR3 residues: CSARTTSSGYNEQFF. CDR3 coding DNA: TGCAGTGCTAGAACCACTTCGTCTGGGTACAATGAGCAGTTCTTC.

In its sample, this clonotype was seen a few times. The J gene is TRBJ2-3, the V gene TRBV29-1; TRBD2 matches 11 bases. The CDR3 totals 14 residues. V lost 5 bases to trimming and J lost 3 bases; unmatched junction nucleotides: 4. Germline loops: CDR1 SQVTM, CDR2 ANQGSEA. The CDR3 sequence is CSVLGLAATDTQYF. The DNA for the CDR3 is TGCAGCGTTTTGGGACTAGCGGCAACAGATACGCAGTATTTT.

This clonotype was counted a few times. In nucleotides, the CDR3 is TGCAGCGTTGGGTTGGGGATCTACAATGAGCAGTTCTTC. It translates to CSVGLGIYNEQFF. This chain links TRBV29-1 with TRBJ2-1; no clear D gene. CDR3 length: 13 residues. Germline lookup yields CDR1 SQVTM and CDR2 ANQGSEA. The V gene lost 4 bases and the J gene lost 3 bases, with 10 bases spanning the gap.

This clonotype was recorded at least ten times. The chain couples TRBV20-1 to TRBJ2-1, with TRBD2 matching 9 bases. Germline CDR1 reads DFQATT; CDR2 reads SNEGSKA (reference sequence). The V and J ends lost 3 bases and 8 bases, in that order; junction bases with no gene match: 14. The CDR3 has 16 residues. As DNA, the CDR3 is TGCAGTGCTAGTAAAATTAGCGGGGGCGTATTTGATGAGCAGTTCTTC. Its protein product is CSASKISGGVFDEQFF.

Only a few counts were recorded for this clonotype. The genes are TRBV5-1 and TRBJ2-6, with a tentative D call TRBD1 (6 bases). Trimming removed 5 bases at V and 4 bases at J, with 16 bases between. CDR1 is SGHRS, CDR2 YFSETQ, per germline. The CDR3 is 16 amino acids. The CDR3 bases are TGCGCCAGCAGAACAGGGATCCAGGACGGGGCCAACGTCCTGACTTTC. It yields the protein CASRTGIQDGANVLTF.

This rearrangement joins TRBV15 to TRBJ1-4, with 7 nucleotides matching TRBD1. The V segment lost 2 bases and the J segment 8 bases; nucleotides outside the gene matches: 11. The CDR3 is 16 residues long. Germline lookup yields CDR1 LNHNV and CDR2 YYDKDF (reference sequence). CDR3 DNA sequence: TGTGCCACCAGCAGAAACCCGGGACAGATAAGGGAAAAACTGTTTTTT. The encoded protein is CATSRNPGQIREKLFF.

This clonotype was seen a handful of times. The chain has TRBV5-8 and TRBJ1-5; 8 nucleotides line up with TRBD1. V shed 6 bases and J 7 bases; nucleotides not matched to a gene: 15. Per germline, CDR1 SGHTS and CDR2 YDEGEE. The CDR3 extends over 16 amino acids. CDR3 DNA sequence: TGTGCCAGCACACCTTATGGGCAGGGGGCATGGCAGCCCCAGCATTTT. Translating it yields CASTPYGQGAWQPQHF.

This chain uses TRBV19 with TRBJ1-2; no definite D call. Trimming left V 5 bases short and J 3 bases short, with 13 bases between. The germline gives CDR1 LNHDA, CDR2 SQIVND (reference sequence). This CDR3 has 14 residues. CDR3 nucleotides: TGTGCCAGTAGTCCCCGGGCCGGGGACTATGGCTACACCTTC. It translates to CASSPRAGDYGYTF.

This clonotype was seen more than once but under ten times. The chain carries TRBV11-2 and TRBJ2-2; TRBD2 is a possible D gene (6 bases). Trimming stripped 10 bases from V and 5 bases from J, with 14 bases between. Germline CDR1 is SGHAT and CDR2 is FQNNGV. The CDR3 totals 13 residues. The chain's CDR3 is CATLGGVTGELFF. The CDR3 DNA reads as TGTGCCACCCTAGGAGGGGTAACCGGGGAGCTGTTTTTT.

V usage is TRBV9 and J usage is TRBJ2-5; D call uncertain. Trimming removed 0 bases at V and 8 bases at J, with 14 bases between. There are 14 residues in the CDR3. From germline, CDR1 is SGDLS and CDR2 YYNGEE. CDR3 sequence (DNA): TGTGCCAGCAGCGTAGACCTAAACGAAGGAACCCAGTACTTC. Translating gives CASSVDLNEGTQYF.

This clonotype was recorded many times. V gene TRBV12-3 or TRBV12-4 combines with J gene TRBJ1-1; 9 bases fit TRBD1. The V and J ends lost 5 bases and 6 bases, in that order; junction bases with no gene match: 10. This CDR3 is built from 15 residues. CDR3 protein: CASSINRGRMAEAFF. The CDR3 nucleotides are TGTGCCAGCAGTATCAACAGGGGGCGAATGGCTGAAGCTTTCTTT.

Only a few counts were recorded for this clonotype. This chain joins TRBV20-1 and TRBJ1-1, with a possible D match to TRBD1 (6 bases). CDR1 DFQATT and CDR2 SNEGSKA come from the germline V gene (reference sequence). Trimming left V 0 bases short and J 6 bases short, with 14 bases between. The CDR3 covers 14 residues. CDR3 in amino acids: CSARDHGGAAEAFF. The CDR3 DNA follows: TGCAGTGCTAGAGACCACGGGGGGGCGGCTGAAGCTTTCTTT.

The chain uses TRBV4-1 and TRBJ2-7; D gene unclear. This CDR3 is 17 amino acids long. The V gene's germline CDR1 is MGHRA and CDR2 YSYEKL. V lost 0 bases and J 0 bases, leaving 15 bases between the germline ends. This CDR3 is CASSQDGSSFSSYEQYF. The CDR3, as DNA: TGCGCCAGCAGCCAAGATGGTAGTTCTTTCAGCTCCTACGAGCAGTACTTC.

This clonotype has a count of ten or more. The CDR3 protein is CATSDLRDTGELFF. CDR3 nucleotide sequence: TGTGCCACCAGTGATTTGAGGGATACCGGGGAGCTGTTTTTT. The chain has TRBV24-1 and TRBJ2-2; no firm D call. The CDR3 consists of 14 residues. V shed 0 bases and J shed 5 bases, with 6 bases lying between them. Germline V gene data show CDR1 as KGHDR and CDR2 as SFDVKD.

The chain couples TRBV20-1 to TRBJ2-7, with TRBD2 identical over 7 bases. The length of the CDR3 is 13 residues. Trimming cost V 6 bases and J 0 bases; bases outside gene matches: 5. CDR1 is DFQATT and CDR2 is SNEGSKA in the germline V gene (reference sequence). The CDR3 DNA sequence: TGCAGTGCAACGGGACTAAACTCCTACGAGCAGTACTTC. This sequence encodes CSATGLNSYEQYF.